Listed below are T cell receptor beta chains from one sample, sequenced in a study of cytomegalovirus exposure and HLA in healthy donors. TCRdb keeps only in-frame clones here, not all; method: immunoSEQ multiplex PCR. The sample's table shows about 60,000 clones. Sequencing input: PBMCs. The source of these receptors is a boy younger than 18 in good health and CMV-seronegative. Both conserved end residues are trimmed from each CDR3.

ASSSTTSTQQF,TRBJ2-1,TRBV7-3
ASSQTGAVSPLH,TRBJ1-6,TRBV6-5
ASFRGEQETQY,TRBJ2-5,TRBV5-6
ASSYSRQDSYNEQF,TRBJ2-1,TRBV6-6
ASSVLLQNTEAF,TRBJ1-1,TRBV19
ASSELSGANVLT,TRBJ2-6,TRBV6-4
ASSPRDRPNSFAGNTIY,TRBJ1-3,TRBV18
ASSLLQGNTEAF,TRBJ1-1,TRBV14
ASSPMDRAEQY,TRBJ2-7,TRBV18
ASSEQGAMNTEAF,TRBJ1-1,TRBV2
ASRGTVGGYT,TRBJ1-2,TRBV7-9
ASSLITFDEQY,TRBJ2-7,TRBV11-2
ASSHQSGSYTGELF,TRBJ2-2,TRBV14
ASTLGRQIRDRGLSDTEAF,TRBJ1-1,TRBV5-1
ACQYSGASYEQY,-,TRBV30
ASSLGPGTYEQY,TRBJ2-7,TRBV7-6
ASSPDRVVTEAF,TRBJ1-1,TRBV11-2
ASSPLDRGLYNEQF,TRBJ2-1,TRBV4-1
ASSIGQGLNYGYT,TRBJ1-2,TRBV19
ASSLTSGYEQY,-,TRBV5-4
ASGLVQLEPTEAF,TRBJ1-1,TRBV12-5
ASMRGPSYNEQF,TRBJ2-1,TRBV19
SVSGTGLSYEQY,TRBJ2-7,TRBV29-1
ASSPRDSGREKLF,TRBJ1-4,TRBV7-8
ASSYSLRGSYGYT,TRBJ1-2,TRBV6-5
ASSPLDFQGGEQF,TRBJ2-1,TRBV4-1
ASRSGNLETQY,TRBJ2-5,TRBV7-2
ASSYSSSGGNTIY,TRBJ1-3,TRBV13
ASSRRGGGALNTEAF,TRBJ1-1,TRBV4-1
ASISGNSNEQF,TRBJ2-1,TRBV27
AWSVRTSGRIEQF,TRBJ2-1,TRBV30
ASSGSGRWGETQY,TRBJ2-5,TRBV2
ASSLRQNNEQF,TRBJ2-1,TRBV11-3
ASSPGWTEAF,TRBJ1-1,TRBV7-9
ASSLGGMRGYT,TRBJ1-2,TRBV7-2
AIQGAGAGNTIY,TRBJ1-3,TRBV10-3
ASSQMVQGSNEKLF,TRBJ1-4,TRBV4-2
AISGPGQSSGANVLT,TRBJ2-6,TRBV10-3